This TCR beta chain stems from a study of blood T cell repertoires in COVID-19. In its sample, this clone was seen a few times. Some clones are missing from TCRdb's copy, which holds only in-frame ones; the method was immunoSEQ multiplex PCR. The table has about 80,000 clones, around 88% seen once; the top ten hold around 7.3%. This CDR3 has 19 residues. CDR1 and CDR2 (germline): MNHEY, SVGEGT. The V segment lost 2 bases and the J segment 1 base; nucleotides outside the gene matches: 13. Sequencing was done on a sample of peripheral blood. The source of this sequence is a woman older than 75 with acute or convalescent COVID-19. The V and J genes are TRBV6-2 or TRBV6-3 and TRBJ1-5; TRBD1 aligns across 8 bases. The DNA for the CDR3 is TGTGCCAGCAGTTACCCTAGCGGGGCAGGGGGCAGGAGCAATCAGCCCCAGCATTTT. Its translation is CASSYPSGAGGRSNQPQHF.